This T cell receptor beta chain was captured in a study of breast tumors, draining lymph nodes, adjacent tissues (dated by TCRdb to the mid-2010s). Regarding the study in general: TCR beta repertoires were compared across tumor, adjacent nontumor tissue and axillary lymph nodes obtained from breast cancer patients. In human breast cancer, the study set out to assess how tumor, surrounding tissue and draining lymph node repertoires relate to one another and whether T cells might be exchanged between them.

Sequencing was carried out with an Illumina HiSeq 2000. Multiplex PCR amplification was used to generate the TCR beta chain libraries. The amplified TCR beta chain products were analyzed by high-throughput sequencing. TCRdb reran the public reads through fastp at Q25 and MiXCR, keeping productive beta chains. Rows are combined by CDR3 protein, so each entry shows the most common genes and DNA. In this sample the table shows 150,000 to 250,000 distinct CDR3 sequences, approximately 31% of which occur a single time. The ten top clones hold roughly 4% of the sample. The germline V gene specifies MDHEN as CDR1 and SYDVKM as CDR2. After removal of 5 bases from V and 8 bases from J, the junction retains 7 bases not matched to a gene. Taken from cysteine to phenylalanine, the CDR3 has 14 residues. The CDR3 DNA has 42 bases and is translated from base 1. This clonotype was observed at least ten times. Its cognate antigen has yet to be identified. Per-base qualities were not stored, and no clone one base away is much larger.

The paper's findings and limits, for the study overall: The data were considered consistent with the idea that most tumor T cells come from the lymph node and then expand in tumor tissue. Tumors showed preferential V and J gene usage, and their T-cell repertoire diversity fell below that of lymph nodes yet above that of nontumor tissue. The conclusion that tumor T cells originate in lymph nodes was framed as consistent with a hypothesis rather than directly demonstrated. The similarity between tumor and nontumor tissue repertoires was significantly greater in luminal-like breast cancer than in basal-like breast cancer.

Lymph node samples were obtained from the axillary draining lymph nodes of breast cancer patients. Sequencing was carried out using axillary lymph node tissue. The receptor comes from a female donor with breast cancer. Some clones in this sample may be carry-over from other donors' samples. Recombination linked TRBV28 to TRBJ1-4, and TRBD1 aligns with 8 junction nucleotides. The base sequence is TGTGCCAGCAGTGTGCAGGGGGCAGGGGAAAAACTGTTTTTT. Its protein product is CASSVQGAGEKLFF.